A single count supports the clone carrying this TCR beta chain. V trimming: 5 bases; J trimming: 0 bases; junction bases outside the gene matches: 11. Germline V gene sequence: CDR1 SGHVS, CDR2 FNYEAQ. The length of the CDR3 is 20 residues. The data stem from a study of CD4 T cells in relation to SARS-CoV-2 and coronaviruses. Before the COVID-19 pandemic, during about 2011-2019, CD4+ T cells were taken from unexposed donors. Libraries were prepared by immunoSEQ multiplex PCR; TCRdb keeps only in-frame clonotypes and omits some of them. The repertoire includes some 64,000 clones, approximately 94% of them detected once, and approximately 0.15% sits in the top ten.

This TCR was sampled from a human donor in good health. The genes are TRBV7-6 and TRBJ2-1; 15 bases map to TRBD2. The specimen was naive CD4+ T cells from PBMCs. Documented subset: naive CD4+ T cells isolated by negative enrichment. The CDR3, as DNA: TGTGCCAGCAGCCTCTGGGGGACTAGCGGGAGGCCTCGCTCCTACAATGAGCAGTTCTTC. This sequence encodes CASSLWGTSGRPRSYNEQFF.